The TCR beta chain described here comes from a study of blood T cell repertoires in COVID-19. Study details: T cells, B-cell-depleted T cells, or PBMCs provided the cDNA or gDNA that served as material.

The assay was immunoSEQ multiplex PCR, and TCRdb's table has in-frame clones only and misses some. The data show under 45,000 clones, over 65% seen once. The V gene's germline CDR1 is MNHEY and CDR2 SMNVEV (reference sequence). V was clipped by 6 bases and J by 5 bases, with 11 bases between them. The CDR3 spans 14 residues. The V gene is TRBV27, the J gene TRBJ1-6; D call uncertain. The receptor comes from a man aged 55-75 years with active COVID-19. The sequenced material came from peripheral blood. The CDR3 nucleotides read TGTGCCAGCAGCCCGGCGGGGAATAATTCACCCCTCCACTTT. Amino acid sequence: CASSPAGNNSPLHF.